Following are 24 T cell receptor beta chains from one sample sequenced in a study of cytomegalovirus exposure and HLA in healthy donors. 13 Jbeta primers and 60 Vbeta primers were used for the PCR. Profiled with immunoSEQ multiplex PCR; TCRdb holds only in-frame clones, not every one. This table lists about 140,000 clones. Specimen: PBMCs. These receptors were collected from a woman aged 18-29 years in good health and CMV-seronegative.

CDR3 region: CSVDKGASTEAFF. The CDR3 region has the DNA TGCAGCGTTGATAAGGGGGCAAGTACTGAAGCTTTCTTT. J is TRBJ1-1 and V is TRBV29-1; 7 bases are a match to TRBD1. Germline CDR1 is SQVTM and CDR2 is ANQGSEA. Trimming took 3 bases from V and 5 from J; bases not matched to a gene: 6. The CDR3 length is 13 residues.

This sequence joins TRBV6-5 and TRBJ2-5, with 7 bases fitting TRBD2. Germline V gene data show CDR1 as MNHEY and CDR2 as SVGAGI. V lost 6 bases and J lost 5; bases outside the gene matches: 9. This CDR3 region has 14 residues. CDR3 nucleotides: TGTGCCAGCAGCACCGGGGGGTATAGGGAGACCCAGTACTTC. This encodes CASSTGGYRETQYF.

V gene TRBV4-2 combines with J gene TRBJ2-6; 8 bases match TRBD2. After removal of 3 bases from V and 0 bases from J, the junction contained 1 base not matched to a gene. The CDR3 is 16 amino acids. The germline V gene encodes CDR1 LGHNA and CDR2 YNFKEQ. The CDR3 DNA follows: TGTGCCAGCAGCCAGGCGGGGGGCTCTGGGGCCAACGTCCTGACTTTC. It codes for CASSQAGGSGANVLTF.

The chain combines TRBV27 with TRBJ2-1; 10 nucleotides agree with TRBD1. The germline V gene encodes CDR1 MNHEY and CDR2 SMNVEV (reference sequence). V lost 1 base and J lost 7; bases outside the gene matches: 7. The CDR3 length is 16 residues. This CDR3 reads CASSLYDRGRWNEQFF. CDR3 sequence (DNA): TGTGCCAGCAGTTTATATGACAGGGGGCGCTGGAATGAGCAGTTCTTC.

This chain links TRBV5-1 with TRBJ2-7; D is unclear. V lost 7 bases and J lost 3, with 11 bases in between. CDR1 and CDR2 from the germline V gene are SGHRS and YFSETQ. The CDR3 length is 12 residues. CDR3 nucleotide sequence: TGCGCCAGCCGAACAGACGGCTACGAGCAGTACTTC. Translated, it gives CASRTDGYEQYF.

This rearrangement joins TRBV11-2 to TRBJ2-1, with a possible D match to TRBD1 (5 bases). V dropped 5 bases and J dropped 5 bases, with 19 bases sitting between them. The CDR3 totals 16 residues. Germline V gene data show CDR1 as SGHAT and CDR2 as FQNNGV. CDR3 coding DNA: TGTGCCAGCAGCCTCCTCGGTCAGGGTAAAAACAATGAGCAGTTCTTC. Translation: CASSLLGQGKNNEQFF.

This chain joins TRBV20-1 and TRBJ2-3; D may be TRBD1 (5 bases). Trimming took 7 bases from V and 4 from J, leaving 9 bases between them. Germline values: CDR1 DFQATT, CDR2 SNEGSKA (reference sequence). The CDR3 loop spans 11 amino acids. This chain's CDR3 is CSVRAPDTQYF. CDR3 nucleotides: TGCAGTGTCAGGGCCCCAGATACGCAGTATTTT.

V and J are TRBV19 and TRBJ2-3; 9 nucleotides agree with TRBD2. Germline values: CDR1 LNHDA, CDR2 SQIVND (reference sequence). The CDR3 covers 15 residues. J gave up 2 bases and V 5 bases, and 5 bases lay outside the gene matches. The CDR3 protein is CASSVAGASTDTQYF. Here the CDR3 DNA reads TGTGCCAGTAGTGTAGCGGGAGCCTCCACAGATACGCAGTATTTT. Full variable domain (outside the CDR3, taken from reference TRBV19 and TRBJ2-3): DGGITQSPKYLFRKEGQNVTLSCEQNLNHDAMYWYRQDPGQGLRLIYYSQIVNDFQKGDIAEGYSVSREKKESFPLTVTSAQKNPTAFYLCASSVAGASTDTQYFGPGTRLTVL.

J is TRBJ2-3 and V is TRBV5-1; D is possibly TRBD1 (6 bases). The CDR3 runs 15 residues. Germline V gene sequence: CDR1 SGHRS, CDR2 YFSETQ. V was shortened by 4 bases and J by 0 bases, with 12 bases between the two germline ends. CDR3 sequence reads: CASSLDSSSTDTQYF. In DNA form, the CDR3 reads TGCGCCAGCAGCCTGGACAGTTCTAGCACAGATACGCAGTATTTT.

This rearrangement joins TRBV7-9 to TRBJ2-1; the match to TRBD1 covers 10 bases. CDR1 and CDR2 (germline): SEHNR, FQNEAQ (reference sequence). This CDR3 spans 15 amino acids. V dropped 5 bases and J dropped 6; count of bases not matched to a gene: 7. The CDR3 is CASSPGTGVVNEQFF. In nucleotides, the CDR3 is TGTGCCAGCAGCCCAGGGACAGGGGTAGTCAATGAGCAGTTCTTC. Full variable domain (remainder filled in from reference TRBV7-9 and TRBJ2-1): DTGVSQNPRHKITKRGQNVTFRCDPISEHNRLYWYRQTLGQGPEFLTYFQNEAQLEKSRLLSDRFSAERPKGSFSTLEIQRTEQGDSAMYLCASSPGTGVVNEQFFGPGTRLTVL.

The V and J genes are TRBV6-1 and TRBJ1-1; D unresolved. The V gene lost 1 base and the J gene lost 6 bases, with 15 bases spanning the gap. This CDR3 comprises 15 residues. CDR1 is MNHNS and CDR2 is SASEGT in the germline V gene. The CDR3 DNA sequence: TGTGCCAGCAGTGAAGACTATATTACGGTCGCTGAAGCTTTCTTT. This codes for CASSEDYITVAEAFF.

This rearrangement joins TRBV7-9 to TRBJ2-3; D not certain. Trimming shortened V by 1 base and J by 2 bases, and 16 bases separated the two germline ends. Germline values: CDR1 SEHNR, CDR2 FQNEAQ (reference sequence). The CDR3 runs 17 residues. This chain's CDR3 is CASSLGQAQPYTDTQYF. Here the CDR3 DNA reads TGTGCCAGCAGCTTAGGGCAGGCTCAACCTTACACAGATACGCAGTATTTT. Filled out from reference TRBV7-9 and TRBJ2-3, the complete variable domain reads DTGVSQNPRHKITKRGQNVTFRCDPISEHNRLYWYRQTLGQGPEFLTYFQNEAQLEKSRLLSDRFSAERPKGSFSTLEIQRTEQGDSAMYLCASSLGQAQPYTDTQYFGPGTRLTVL.

The CDR3 bases are TGTGCCAGCAGCTTAGTAGGGGGTTCTGGAAACACCATATATTTT. This encodes CASSLVGGSGNTIYF. The gene calls are TRBV7-2 and TRBJ1-3; perhaps TRBD1 as D (6 bases). There are 15 residues in the CDR3. V lost 1 base to trimming and J lost 1 base, with 8 bases between them. Per the germline V gene, CDR1 is SGHTA and CDR2 is FQGNSA.

The chain is built from TRBV7-6 and TRBJ2-3, with D possibly matching TRBD2 (5 bases). This CDR3 has 15 residues. Germline V gene lookup returns CDR1 SGHVS and CDR2 FNYEAQ. Deletions cut 0 bases from V and 3 bases from J, with 10 bases between. The CDR3 sequence is CASSLASGLTDTQYF. DNA of the CDR3: TGTGCCAGCAGCTTAGCCTCGGGGTTAACAGATACGCAGTATTTT.

The chain has TRBV5-1 and TRBJ2-5; 7 bases fit TRBD2. The V gene's germline CDR1 is SGHRS and CDR2 YFSETQ. J lost 1 base, V lost 1 base, and 7 bases had no gene match. The CDR3 is 16 residues long. CDR3 in amino acids: CASSLLASGAQETQYF. The CDR3 DNA reads as TGCGCCAGCAGCTTGCTCGCTAGCGGAGCCCAAGAGACCCAGTACTTC.

The chain uses TRBV9 and TRBJ1-1; 7 bases align to TRBD1. Germline V gene lookup returns CDR1 SGDLS and CDR2 YYNGEE. After removal of 4 bases from V and 1 base from J, the junction contained 1 base not matched to a gene. CDR3 length: 13 amino acids. CDR3 coding DNA: TGTGCCAGCAGCCGGACAGGGAACACTGAAGCTTTCTTT. Amino acid sequence: CASSRTGNTEAFF.

This chain joins TRBV7-9 and TRBJ2-5; 7 nucleotides line up with TRBD1. The V gene end was trimmed by 3 bases and the J gene end by 2 bases; junction bases not matched to a gene: 6. Germline CDR1 reads SEHNR; CDR2 reads FQNEAQ (reference sequence). The CDR3 contains 15 residues. The CDR3 loop reads CASSFTRQGQETQYF. As DNA, the CDR3 is TGTGCCAGCAGCTTTACAAGACAGGGACAAGAGACCCAGTACTTC.

The rearrangement uses TRBV6-5 and TRBJ2-1, with 8 bases that match TRBD1. This CDR3 has 14 residues. Germline CDR1 and CDR2: MNHEY and SVGAGI. J gave up 7 bases and V 8 bases, and 10 bases lay outside the gene matches. The CDR3 coding sequence is TGTGCCAGCGGGTCAGGGGGCCAGGGAAATGAGCAGTTCTTC. Its protein product is CASGSGGQGNEQFF.

The chain couples TRBV2 to TRBJ1-1, with D possibly matching TRBD1 (5 bases). The CDR3 runs to 15 residues. The V and J ends lost 4 bases and 3 bases respectively, with 15 bases between them. Per the germline V gene, CDR1 is SNHLY and CDR2 is FYNNEI. CDR3 DNA: TGTGCCAGCAGTGGAGTAGGGACTCAGGACACTGAAGCTTTCTTT. Translation gives CASSGVGTQDTEAFF. Complete variable domain (other parts from reference TRBV2 and TRBJ1-1): EPEVTQTPSHQVTQMGQEVILRCVPISNHLYFYWYRQILGQKVEFLVSFYNNEISEKSEIFDDQFSVERPDGSNFTLKIRSTKLEDSAMYFCASSGVGTQDTEAFFGQGTRLTVV.

The CDR3 sequence is CASTLSGQDLYGYTF. CDR3 nucleotide sequence: TGTGCCAGCACACTATCAGGACAAGACCTCTATGGCTACACCTTC. The chain carries TRBV7-9 and TRBJ1-2, with a weak D call TRBD1 (5 bases). There are 15 residues in the CDR3. Per germline, CDR1 SEHNR and CDR2 FQNEAQ (reference sequence). The V gene lost 7 bases and the J gene lost 4 bases, with 19 bases spanning the gap.

The rearrangement uses TRBV7-9 and TRBJ2-5; possibly TRBD2 for D (6 bases). Germline values: CDR1 SEHNR, CDR2 FQNEAQ (reference sequence). Trimming shortened V by 5 bases and J by 7 bases, and 17 bases separated the two germline ends. The CDR3 runs to 14 residues. CDR3 protein: CASSVGLLSGTQYF. The CDR3 DNA follows: TGTGCCAGCAGCGTGGGACTTTTATCAGGGACCCAGTACTTC.

The CDR3 DNA reads TGTGCCATCAGGAGGGAGGGCTATGGCTACACCTTC. It translates to CAIRREGYGYTF. The chain combines TRBV10-3 with TRBJ1-2; D is unresolved. Trimming took off 6 bases at V and 4 bases at J, with 9 bases between the two ends. The CDR3 runs 12 residues. CDR1 is ENHRY and CDR2 is SYGVKD in the germline V gene.

This chain connects TRBV5-1 to TRBJ2-5, with 7 nucleotides matching TRBD2. Per the germline V gene, CDR1 is SGHRS and CDR2 is YFSETQ. CDR3 length: 13 residues. V lost 2 bases, J lost 3 bases, and 1 base stayed unmatched. CDR3: CASSFAGEETQYF. CDR3 DNA: TGCGCCAGCAGCTTTGCGGGAGAAGAGACCCAGTACTTC.

V gene TRBV11-3 combines with J gene TRBJ2-1; 7 bases line up with TRBD2. V lost 5 bases, J lost 2 bases, and 6 bases stayed unmatched. The CDR3 contains 15 residues. Germline-derived CDR1 and CDR2 are SGHNT and YENEEA. The DNA for the CDR3 is TGTGCCAGCAGCCCCACTAGCGAACCCTACAATGAGCAGTTCTTC. Amino acid sequence: CASSPTSEPYNEQFF.